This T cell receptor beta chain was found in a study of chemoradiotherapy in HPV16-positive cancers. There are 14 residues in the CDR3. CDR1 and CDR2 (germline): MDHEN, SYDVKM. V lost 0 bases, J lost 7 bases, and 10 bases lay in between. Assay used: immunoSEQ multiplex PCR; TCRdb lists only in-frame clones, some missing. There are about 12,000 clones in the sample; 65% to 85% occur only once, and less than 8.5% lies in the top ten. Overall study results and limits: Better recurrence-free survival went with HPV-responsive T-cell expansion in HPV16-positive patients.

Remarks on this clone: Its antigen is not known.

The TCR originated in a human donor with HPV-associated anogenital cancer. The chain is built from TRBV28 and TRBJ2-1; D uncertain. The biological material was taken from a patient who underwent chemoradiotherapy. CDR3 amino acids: CASSLWLLGNEQFF. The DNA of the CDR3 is TGTGCCAGCAGTTTATGGCTCCTCGGGAATGAGCAGTTCTTC.